This T cell receptor (beta chain) was sequenced during a study of blood T cells in healthy people across ages. Primers used in a second PCR of roughly 6 to 11 cycles were a sample-barcoded 5' primer and a J-beta primer mix. Each CDR3 protein is one row after TCRdb ran MiXCR on the 5' RACE reads. The sample carries more than 650,000 distinct CDR3 sequences, about a fifth recorded once. In regard to this clonotype: Its cognate antigen is unknown.

Study-level findings and limits: Per million T cells, TCR beta diversity dropped roughly linearly as age increased.

Each donor was a healthy Caucasian individual from Russia, aged 6 to 90. The CDR3 runs 13 residues. The V gene lost 5 bases and the J gene lost 6 bases, with 12 bases spanning the gap. Germline V gene sequence: CDR1 SEHNR, CDR2 FQNEAQ (reference sequence). What was sequenced was blood. The V call is TRBV7-9, the J call TRBJ2-3; possible D gene TRBD2, 5 bases. This receptor was obtained from a man between 65 and 85 years old in good health. CDR3 sequence reads: CASSPSSVDTQYF. DNA of the CDR3: TGTGCCAGCAGCCCTAGCTCTGTCGATACGCAGTATTTT.